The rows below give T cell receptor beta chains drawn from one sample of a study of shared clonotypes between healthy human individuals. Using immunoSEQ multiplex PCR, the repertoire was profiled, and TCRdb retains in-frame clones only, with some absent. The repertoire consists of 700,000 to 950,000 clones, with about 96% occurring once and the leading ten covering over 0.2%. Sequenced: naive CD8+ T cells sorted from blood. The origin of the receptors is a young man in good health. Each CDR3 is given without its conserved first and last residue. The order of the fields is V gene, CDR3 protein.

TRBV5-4,ASSLWSPASSYNEQF
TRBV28,ASSLGGRPDEQF
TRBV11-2,ASSLAGTYNEQF
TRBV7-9,ASSLEGQNQPQH
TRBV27,ASSVPGLAFNEQF
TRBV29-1,SAARTGHYNEQF
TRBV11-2,ASSLVGRESYNEQF
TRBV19,ASSRTGGTEAF
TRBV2,ASRRQGSAYEQY
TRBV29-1,SAELGNEKLF
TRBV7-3,ASSLVGDNEQF
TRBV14,ASSHYGSYNEQF
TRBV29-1,SVVGLAGLYEQY
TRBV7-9,ASSVQGESYEQY